These 29 T cell receptor beta chains were sequenced from one sample in a study of blood T cell repertoires in COVID-19. Assay used: immunoSEQ multiplex PCR; TCRdb lists only in-frame clones, some missing. Found here are about 190,000 clones, about 80% of them singletons; the top ten hold about 6.9%. Sequenced sample: peripheral blood. Source of these receptors: a man aged 55 to 70 with acute or convalescent COVID-19.

The genes are TRBV19 and TRBJ2-3; D is possibly TRBD1 (6 bases). CDR3 length: 16 residues. Trimming stripped 1 base from V and 0 bases from J, with 11 bases between. The V gene's germline CDR1 is LNHDA and CDR2 SQIVND (reference sequence). CDR3 DNA: TGTGCCAGTAGTATAGGCAGGGGATGGAGCACAGATACGCAGTATTTT. Its translation is CASSIGRGWSTDTQYF.

This chain uses TRBV6-2 or TRBV6-3 with TRBJ2-3; TRBD2 matches at 10 bases. Germline V gives CDR1 MNHEY, CDR2 SVGEGT. The length of the CDR3 is 17 residues. The V gene end was trimmed by 4 bases and the J gene end by 1 base; junction bases not matched to a gene: 8. CDR3 nucleotide sequence: TGTGCCAGCAGTTGGGCTAGCGGGGGCCCCCGCACAGATACGCAGTATTTT. Translating gives CASSWASGGPRTDTQYF.

This clone showed up just once. The chain combines TRBV10-3 with TRBJ1-1; TRBD1 matches 9 bases. The CDR3 extends over 16 amino acids. Trimming took 6 bases from V and 1 from J; bases not matched to a gene: 9. Germline V lookup: CDR1 ENHRY, CDR2 SYGVKD. The CDR3 DNA reads as TGTGCCATCAGCCCGGGACAGGGAAGCACGAACACTGAAGCTTTCTTT. This sequence encodes CAISPGQGSTNTEAFF.

The chain recombines TRBV2 with TRBJ2-1, with 8 bases identical to TRBD2. The germline V gene encodes CDR1 SNHLY and CDR2 FYNNEI. This CDR3 is 11 amino acids long. The ends lost 6 bases at V and 15 bases at J; junction bases unmatched: 7. The CDR3 DNA reads TGTGCCAGCAGCCAGGGACTAGTTGGGTTCTTC. It yields the protein CASSQGLVGFF. Variable domain in full (rest from reference TRBV2 and TRBJ2-1): EPEVTQTPSHQVTQMGQEVILRCVPISNHLYFYWYRQILGQKVEFLVSFYNNEISEKSEIFDDQFSVERPDGSNFTLKIRSTKLEDSAMYFCASSQGLVGFFGPGTRLTVL.

This rearrangement joins TRBV4-1 to TRBJ1-5; no reliable D call. The V end was cut by 0 bases, the J end by 2 bases, with 5 bases between. This CDR3 spans 14 amino acids. Germline-derived CDR1 and CDR2 are MGHRA and YSYEKL. CDR3: CASSQDVGNQPQHF. The CDR3 region has the DNA TGCGCCAGCAGCCAAGATGTCGGCAATCAGCCCCAGCATTTT.

The gene calls are TRBV12-5 and TRBJ2-1; tentative D call: TRBD2 (5 bases). The CDR3 length is 13 residues. V was cut by 3 bases and J by 4 bases, with 7 bases left in between. The germline gives CDR1 LGHNT, CDR2 FRNRAP. The CDR3 reads CASGFSVYNEQFF. CDR3 coding DNA: TGTGCTAGTGGTTTTAGCGTTTACAATGAGCAGTTCTTC.

This clone showed up just once. The chain couples TRBV9 to TRBJ2-5; 9 bases map to TRBD1. The CDR3 consists of 15 residues. The germline V gene has CDR1 SGDLS and CDR2 YYNGEE. Germline trimming cut 3 bases from V and 5 bases from J; bases unmatched to any gene: 8. The CDR3 is CASSDGTGYRETQYF. The CDR3, as DNA: TGTGCCAGCAGCGACGGGACAGGGTATCGGGAGACCCAGTACTTC.

The chain employs TRBV6-4 and TRBJ1-1; 7 bases align to TRBD1. Germline V gene data show CDR1 as MRHNA and CDR2 as SNTAGT. This CDR3 is built from 13 residues. V was pared by 6 bases and J by 0 bases, with 1 base of the junction left unmatched. In nucleotides, the CDR3 is TGTGCCAGCAGCACAGGGGTGAACACTGAAGCTTTCTTT. Translating gives CASSTGVNTEAFF.

The rearrangement joins TRBV6-5 to TRBJ1-6, with 7 nucleotides matching TRBD1. In germline, CDR1 is MNHEY, CDR2 SVGAGI. The V segment lost 2 bases and the J segment 12 bases; nucleotides outside the gene matches: 7. The CDR3 length is 14 residues. The CDR3 DNA is TGTGCCAGCAGTTACGACAGGGATGGGAAACCCCTCCACTTT. Encoded protein: CASSYDRDGKPLHF.

Only one count was recorded for this clone. The chain employs TRBV24-1 and TRBJ2-7; D is possibly TRBD1 (6 bases). Trimming shortened V by 3 bases and J by 5 bases, and 25 bases separated the two germline ends. This CDR3 comprises 18 residues. Germline V gene data show CDR1 as KGHDR and CDR2 as SFDVKD. The CDR3 is CATSDGGWGGLGTNEQYF. CDR3 DNA sequence: TGTGCCACCAGTGATGGGGGCTGGGGTGGGTTAGGTACGAACGAGCAGTACTTC.

The chain uses TRBV6-5 and TRBJ2-7, with D perhaps TRBD2 (6 bases). Trimming took 0 bases from V and 3 from J, leaving 15 bases between them. The CDR3 extends over 16 amino acids. Germline V gene sequence: CDR1 MNHEY, CDR2 SVGAGI. The CDR3 here is CASSYSAGPPVYEQYF. The CDR3, as DNA: TGTGCCAGCAGTTACTCCGCGGGGCCGCCAGTCTACGAGCAGTACTTC.

The V gene is TRBV15, the J gene TRBJ1-1; tentatively, D is TRBD1 (6 bases). V dropped 3 bases and J dropped 1 base, with 9 bases sitting between them. Per the germline V gene, CDR1 is LNHNV and CDR2 is YYDKDF (reference sequence). The CDR3 sequence is 14 residues long. CDR3: CATSRGHTNTEAFF. The CDR3 region has the DNA TGTGCCACCAGCAGGGGACATACGAACACTGAAGCTTTCTTT.

The CDR3 is CASSFSRGASGNTIYF. CDR3 DNA sequence: TGTGCCAGCAGCTTTTCGCGCGGGGCTTCTGGAAACACCATATATTTT. The chain joins TRBV7-9 to TRBJ1-3; perhaps TRBD1 as D (5 bases). CDR3 size: 16 residues. The germline gives CDR1 SEHNR, CDR2 FQNEAQ (reference sequence). Trimming took off 3 bases at V and 1 base at J, with 13 bases between the two ends.

The chain is built from TRBV9 and TRBJ2-3; a possible D gene is TRBD2 (6 bases). The germline V gene encodes CDR1 SGDLS and CDR2 YYNGEE. The V and J ends lost 1 base and 2 bases respectively, with 11 bases between them. The CDR3 consists of 15 residues. The CDR3 region is CASSVSSVLTDTQYF. As DNA, the CDR3 is TGTGCCAGCAGCGTATCTAGCGTTCTCACAGATACGCAGTATTTT.

The genes are TRBV18 and TRBJ1-1, with a tentative D call TRBD1 (6 bases). V was cut by 2 bases and J by 5 bases, with 12 bases left in between. The CDR3 loop spans 14 amino acids. The germline V gene has CDR1 KGHSH and CDR2 LQKENI. The CDR3 is CASSPGGARTEAFF. The CDR3 DNA reads as TGTGCCAGCTCACCAGGGGGCGCACGGACTGAAGCTTTCTTT.

This clone was seen a single time. The rearrangement joins TRBV6-5 to TRBJ1-2, with TRBD1 matching over 9 bases. There are 13 residues in the CDR3. V shed 6 bases and J 2 bases; nucleotides not matched to a gene: 1. Germline values: CDR1 MNHEY, CDR2 SVGAGI. CDR3 residues: CASSDRGNYGYTF. CDR3 bases: TGTGCCAGCAGCGACAGGGGGAACTATGGCTACACCTTC.

The J gene is TRBJ2-1, the V gene TRBV4-1, with TRBD2 identical over 10 bases. Germline assignment: CDR1 MGHRA and CDR2 YSYEKL. V was clipped by 3 bases and J by 3 bases; unmatched bases: 5. The CDR3 has 16 amino acids. The CDR3 DNA is TGCGCCAGCAGCCATCCTAGCGGGAGAAACTACAATGAGCAGTTCTTC. Protein product: CASSHPSGRNYNEQFF.

This chain joins TRBV7-3 and TRBJ2-1, with 7 bases that match TRBD1. V dropped 5 bases and J dropped 3; count of bases not matched to a gene: 7. This CDR3 comprises 15 residues. The germline V gene has CDR1 SGHTA and CDR2 FQGTGA. CDR3 bases: TGTGCCAGCAGCCCACGCCGGGACAGCTACAATGAGCAGTTCTTC. This encodes CASSPRRDSYNEQFF. The full variable domain, with the rest looked up from reference TRBV7-3 and TRBJ2-1, is GAGVSQTPSNKVTEKGKYVELRCDPISGHTALYWYRQSLGQGPEFLIYFQGTGAADDSGLPNDRFFAVRPEGSVSTLKIQRTERGDSAVYLCASSPRRDSYNEQFFGPGTRLTVL.

This rearrangement joins TRBV7-9 to TRBJ1-1; 8 bases are shared with TRBD1. The CDR3 totals 14 residues. Germline CDR1 reads SEHNR; CDR2 reads FQNEAQ (reference sequence). V gave up 1 base and J gave up 4 bases; unmatched junction bases: 2. CDR3 bases: TGTGCCAGCAGCTTAGTCGGGACAGGCACTGAAGCTTTCTTT. As protein: CASSLVGTGTEAFF.

The chain joins TRBV7-2 to TRBJ1-5; D remains ambiguous. Germline V CDR1 and CDR2: SGHTA, FQGNSA. V lost 3 bases, J lost 2 bases, and 5 bases lay in between. The CDR3 length is 13 residues. The CDR3 DNA sequence: TGTGCCAGCAGCTTCCAGGGCAATCAGCCCCAGCATTTT. Protein sequence: CASSFQGNQPQHF. Drawing the rest from reference TRBV7-2 and TRBJ1-5, the complete variable domain is GAGVSQSPSNKVTEKGKDVELRCDPISGHTALYWYRQSLGQGLEFLIYFQGNSAPDKSGLPSDRFSAERTGGSVSTLTIQRTQQEDSAVYLCASSFQGNQPQHFGDGTRLSIL.

This rearrangement joins TRBV9 to TRBJ2-7, with 7 bases aligning to TRBD1. The CDR3 runs 14 residues. Germline V lookup: CDR1 SGDLS, CDR2 YYNGEE. J gave up 2 bases and V 3 bases, and 5 bases lay outside the gene matches. The CDR3 bases are TGTGCCAGCAGCGCTCGACAGGGCCCCTACGAGCAGTACTTC. This encodes CASSARQGPYEQYF.

The chain joins TRBV5-1 to TRBJ2-7; 9 nucleotides agree with TRBD2. The V gene's germline CDR1 is SGHRS and CDR2 YFSETQ. CDR3 size: 15 residues. V trimming: 5 bases; J trimming: 4 bases; junction bases outside the gene matches: 10. This CDR3 reads CASRILSGRTYEQYF. CDR3 DNA: TGCGCCAGCAGGATTCTTAGCGGGAGAACTTACGAGCAGTACTTC.

In DNA form, the CDR3 reads TGTGCCAGCAGCGTAAGGCTAGCGGGCCCCAATGAGCAGTTCTTC. Its protein product is CASSVRLAGPNEQFF. This sequence joins TRBV9 and TRBJ2-1, with 8 bases matching TRBD2. Trimming cost V 1 base and J 6 bases; bases outside gene matches: 6. The CDR3 has 15 residues. CDR1 and CDR2 (germline): SGDLS, YYNGEE.

The chain combines TRBV2 with TRBJ1-2; D ambiguous. Trimming stripped 1 base from V and 4 bases from J, with 13 bases between. The CDR3 covers 15 residues. CDR1 is SNHLY, CDR2 FYNNEI, per germline. CDR3 DNA sequence: TGTGCCAGCAGTGAAGTGCGGCAAACTACCTATGGCTACACCTTC. It codes for CASSEVRQTTYGYTF.

V gene TRBV5-1 combines with J gene TRBJ1-1; tentative D call: TRBD1 (6 bases). V lost 1 base and J 1 base, leaving 11 bases between the germline ends. The V gene's germline CDR1 is SGHRS and CDR2 YFSETQ. This CDR3 region has 15 residues. CDR3 sequence reads: CASSLQGHRNTEAFF. The CDR3 nucleotides read TGCGCCAGCAGCTTGCAGGGACACCGGAACACTGAAGCTTTCTTT.

The V and J genes are TRBV30 and TRBJ2-3, with TRBD2 matching over 10 bases. V was clipped by 2 bases and J by 4 bases; unmatched bases: 3. Germline values: CDR1 GTSNPN, CDR2 SVGIG (reference sequence). This CDR3 is built from 14 residues. DNA of the CDR3: TGTGCCTGGAGTAGTGGGACTAGCGCAGATACGCAGTATTTT. Translated: CAWSSGTSADTQYF.

This clone was detected only a few times. V and J are TRBV24-1 and TRBJ1-5; D may be TRBD1 (6 bases). Per germline, CDR1 KGHDR and CDR2 SFDVKD. Trimming cost V 2 bases and J 11 bases, with 12 bases left between them. The CDR3 extends over 13 amino acids. Written as DNA, the CDR3 is TGTGCCACCAGTGATTCACCAGGGGCATCCCAGCATTTT. Its protein product is CATSDSPGASQHF.

The chain is built from TRBV12-5 and TRBJ1-1, with 9 nucleotides matching TRBD1. CDR1 is LGHNT, CDR2 FRNRAP, per germline. The V and J ends lost 0 bases and 4 bases, in that order; junction bases with no gene match: 12. The CDR3 spans 18 residues. This chain's CDR3 is CASGLVMTGGALGTEAFF. The CDR3 region has the DNA TGTGCTAGTGGTTTGGTAATGACAGGGGGGGCCTTGGGCACTGAAGCTTTCTTT.

This clone has only a few counts. V is TRBV21-1 and J is TRBJ1-2. TRBV21-1 is a pseudogene segment. The CDR3 is 16 amino acids. DNA for the CDR3: TGTGCCAGCAGCAAACAAGATTACAGGCGTCGGGAGGGCTACACCTTC. The encoded protein is CASSKQDYRRREGYTF.